A single sample gave rise to the 16 T cell receptor beta chains below, sequenced in a study of identical twins. One entry per CDR3 protein, called by TCRdb with MiXCR from the 5' RACE reads. This table holds over 200,000 distinct CDR3 sequences, around a tenth found once. The sequencing sample was made of memory (CD45RO+) T cells sorted from blood. These receptors were taken from a woman aged 18-30 years in good health.

This clonotype has a handful of counts. The genes are TRBV12-3 or TRBV12-4 and TRBJ1-1; no firm D call. Trimming cost V 6 bases and J 6 bases, with 5 bases left between them. The CDR3 is 10 residues long. The CDR3 region is CASRRPEAFF. In nucleotides, the CDR3 is TGTGCCAGCAGAAGACCTGAAGCTTTCTTT.

This clonotype appeared a few times. The gene calls are TRBV2 and TRBJ2-1; a weak D match, TRBD2 (5 bases). This CDR3 has 13 amino acids. Deletions cut 6 bases from V and 4 bases from J, with 10 bases between. CDR1 and CDR2 from the germline V gene are SNHLY and FYNNEI. The CDR3 region has the DNA TGTGCCAGCAGACTAGACAAGTACAATGAGCAGTTCTTC. Translation gives CASRLDKYNEQFF. Full variable domain (missing parts from reference TRBV2 and TRBJ2-1): EPEVTQTPSHQVTQMGQEVILRCVPISNHLYFYWYRQILGQKVEFLVSFYNNEISEKSEIFDDQFSVERPDGSNFTLKIRSTKLEDSAMYFCASRLDKYNEQFFGPGTRLTVL.

The chain joins TRBV7-9 to TRBJ1-2; 8 nucleotides line up with TRBD1. V shed 3 bases and J 14 bases; nucleotides not matched to a gene: 11. This CDR3 is built from 13 residues. Germline V CDR1 and CDR2: SEHNR, FQNEAQ (reference sequence). CDR3 residues: CASSFGQGEGETF. DNA of the CDR3: TGTGCCAGCAGCTTCGGACAGGGTGAAGGCGAGACCTTC.

This clonotype showed up many times. This chain links TRBV20-1 with TRBJ1-1; possibly TRBD1 for D (6 bases). Trimming pared 2 bases from V and 4 bases from J, leaving 17 bases between. This CDR3 has 15 amino acids. CDR1 and CDR2 (germline): DFQATT, SNEGSKA (reference sequence). CDR3 residues: CSARQGGLYGTEAFF. DNA of the CDR3: TGCAGTGCTAGACAAGGGGGGCTTTATGGCACTGAAGCTTTCTTT.

In this sample, this clonotype turned up a few times. This chain links TRBV4-3 with TRBJ1-2; D possibly corresponds to TRBD1 (6 bases). CDR3 length: 15 amino acids. The V end was cut by 2 bases, the J end by 2 bases, with 12 bases between. The germline gives CDR1 LGHNA, CDR2 YSLEER. CDR3 in DNA: TGCGCCAGCAGCCAACGGTTACAGGGCAACTATGGCTACACCTTC. It codes for CASSQRLQGNYGYTF.

The rearrangement uses TRBV9 and TRBJ1-2; 7 bases are shared with TRBD1. The germline gives CDR1 SGDLS, CDR2 YYNGEE. The CDR3 covers 14 residues. V dropped 2 bases and J dropped 4; count of bases not matched to a gene: 5. The CDR3, as DNA: TGTGCCAGCAGCGTCACAGGGGATCGCTATGGCTACACCTTC. It yields the protein CASSVTGDRYGYTF.

The chain couples TRBV6-1 to TRBJ1-1; 8 nucleotides agree with TRBD1. The V and J ends lost 1 base and 10 bases, in that order; junction bases with no gene match: 5. Germline V gives CDR1 MNHNS, CDR2 SASEGT. CDR3 size: 13 residues. The CDR3 spells CASSEETGVAAFF. CDR3 coding DNA: TGTGCCAGCAGTGAAGAGACAGGGGTTGCAGCTTTCTTT.

The genes are TRBV7-6 and TRBJ1-1, with 8 positions matching TRBD1. The germline gives CDR1 SGHVS, CDR2 FNYEAQ. J lost 1 base, V lost 5 bases, and 6 bases had no gene match. The CDR3 sequence is 15 residues long. CDR3 sequence reads: CASSAWTGQNTEAFF. The CDR3 DNA reads as TGTGCCAGCAGCGCGTGGACAGGGCAGAACACTGAAGCTTTCTTT. The full variable domain, with the rest looked up from reference TRBV7-6 and TRBJ1-1, is GAGVSQSPRYKVTKRGQDVALRCDPISGHVSLYWYRQALGQGPEFLTYFNYEAQQDKSGLPNDRFSAERPEGSISTLTIQRTEQRDSAMYRCASSAWTGQNTEAFFGQGTRLTVV.

This chain uses TRBV27 with TRBJ1-2; 7 bases align to TRBD1. J was trimmed by 7 bases and V by 3 bases; bases with no gene match: 11. Germline loops: CDR1 MNHEY, CDR2 SMNVEV (reference sequence). The CDR3 length is 15 residues. The CDR3 DNA follows: TGTGCCAGCAGTTTCAATTTAGGGGGCGCGGGTGGCTACACCTTC. The encoded protein is CASSFNLGGAGGYTF.

This clonotype has more than one count but fewer than ten. The CDR3 DNA sequence: TGTGCCAGCAGCCCGGGACAGGTTCCCGGGGAGCTGTTTTTT. Its protein product is CASSPGQVPGELFF. V gene TRBV11-3 combines with J gene TRBJ2-2; TRBD1 agrees at 8 bases. This CDR3 is 14 amino acids long. J lost 6 bases, V lost 5 bases, and 5 bases had no gene match. Germline loops: CDR1 SGHNT, CDR2 YENEEA.

This clonotype appeared a few times. The chain couples TRBV20-1 to TRBJ2-5; 7 nucleotides align to TRBD1. The germline V gene has CDR1 DFQATT and CDR2 SNEGSKA (reference sequence). CDR3 size: 14 residues. The V gene end was trimmed by 6 bases and the J gene end by 4 bases; junction bases not matched to a gene: 11. CDR3 bases: TGCAGTGCAGACGACAGGGACGTCAGAGAGACCCAGTACTTC. The encoded protein is CSADDRDVRETQYF.

This clonotype was picked up a small number of times. The rearrangement joins TRBV7-2 to TRBJ2-3; D unclear. The length of the CDR3 is 13 residues. Trimming took 4 bases from V and 5 from J, leaving 10 bases between them. Germline values: CDR1 SGHTA, CDR2 FQGNSA. The CDR3 nucleotides read TGTGCCAGCAGCTCCCAGACCAGAGATACGCAGTATTTT. It specifies CASSSQTRDTQYF.

This clonotype was detected only a few times. The rearrangement links TRBV20-1 to TRBJ2-1; D might be TRBD2 (6 bases). V was clipped by 6 bases and J by 5 bases, with 14 bases between them. CDR1 is DFQATT and CDR2 is SNEGSKA in the germline V gene (reference sequence). The CDR3 totals 13 residues. CDR3 residues: CSATGGSNNEQFF. The DNA of the CDR3 is TGCAGTGCCACCGGGGGATCTAACAATGAGCAGTTCTTC.

The rearrangement uses TRBV29-1 and TRBJ2-1; D possibly corresponds to TRBD1 (5 bases). V was pared by 3 bases and J by 0 bases, with 9 bases between. The CDR3 length is 14 residues. Germline lookup yields CDR1 SQVTM and CDR2 ANQGSEA. CDR3 sequence: CSVESGYSYNEQFF. In nucleotides, the CDR3 is TGCAGCGTTGAGTCAGGGTACTCCTACAATGAGCAGTTCTTC.

In this sample, this clonotype turned up many times. This rearrangement joins TRBV19 to TRBJ1-1; 8 bases fit TRBD1. J gave up 10 bases and V 10 bases, and 17 bases lay outside the gene matches. The V gene's germline CDR1 is LNHDA and CDR2 SQIVND (reference sequence). The CDR3 length is 14 residues. The CDR3 reads CATHDGQGARGAFF. CDR3 sequence (DNA): TGTGCCACTCATGATGGGCAGGGGGCGCGGGGAGCTTTCTTT.

The chain is built from TRBV5-1 and TRBJ2-1; D is perhaps TRBD2 (6 bases). Trimming took off 4 bases at V and 0 bases at J, with 20 bases between the two ends. CDR3 size: 18 residues. Germline assignment: CDR1 SGHRS and CDR2 YFSETQ. In DNA form, the CDR3 reads TGCGCCAGCAGCCCGCTAAGTAGCGGAGGCAGCTCCTACAATGAGCAGTTCTTC. Translating it yields CASSPLSSGGSSYNEQFF. The full variable domain, completed using reference TRBV5-1 and TRBJ2-1, is KAGVTQTPRYLIKTRGQQVTLSCSPISGHRSVSWYQQTPGQGLQFLFEYFSETQRNKGNFPGRFSGRQFSNSRSEMNVSTLELGDSALYLCASSPLSSGGSSYNEQFFGPGTRLTVL.